Each of the 27 T cell receptor beta chains below was sequenced from the same sample in a study of tumor and adjacent non-tumor tissue in lung cancer. No cell sorting was done before RNA was extracted from the tissue. A modified ARM-PCR protocol with three rounds of nested PCR amplified TCRbeta. TCRdb processed the multiplex PCR reads anew with MiXCR; each CDR3 protein has one entry. The top ten hold about an eighth of the sample, which has tens of thousands of distinct CDR3 sequences, 77% seen once. Sequenced: lung tumor tissue. Source of these receptors: a woman in her fifties or sixties with non-small cell lung cancer.

This chain uses TRBV29-1 with TRBJ2-7, with D possibly TRBD1 on 5 matching bases. Looked up from germline, CDR1 is SQVTM and CDR2 is ANQGSEA. The CDR3 consists of 11 residues. CDR3 nucleotides: TGCAACGTAACGGACACTTACGAGCAGTACTTC. It translates to CNVTDTYEQYF.

A word on this clonotype: It is likely a read error, because the conserved phenylalanine at the end of the CDR3 is missing. This chain uses TRBV6-5 with TRBJ2-5; D is perhaps TRBD2 (5 bases). The CDR3 runs 14 residues. CDR1 is MNHEY, CDR2 SVGAGI, per germline. Between the trimmed V and J ends, which lost 6 bases and 2 bases, there was a span of 13 bases. CDR3 DNA: TGTGCCAGCAGCCGTGAGGGCGGTCAAGAGACCCAGTACTTA. Translated, it gives CASSREGGQETQYL.

Concerning this clonotype itself: One end of the junction does not line up with germline, which may come from a read error. V usage is TRBV4-2 and J usage is TRBJ1-5, with no clear D. CDR3 length equals 15 residues. The germline gives CDR1 LGHNA, CDR2 YNFKEQ. The CDR3 DNA reads TGTACCAGCTGCCAAGACCTCACCAGCAATCAGCCCCAGCATTTT. Translating it yields CTSCQDLTSNQPQHF.

Turning to this clonotype: This clone may be a read error of a much larger clone one base away. The genes are TRBV19 and TRBJ2-7; D is possibly TRBD1 (5 bases). CDR1 and CDR2 from the germline V gene are LNHDA and SQIVND (reference sequence). The CDR3 sequence is 13 residues long. The CDR3 nucleotides are TGTGACAGTAGGGTGACAGACTCCTACGAGCAGTACTTC. Amino acid sequence: CDSRVTDSYEQYF.

About this clonotype: The junction differs from germline at one of its ends, possibly a read error. The genes are TRBV19 and TRBJ2-6; 9 bases align to TRBD1. The CDR3 is made up of 17 amino acids. Germline assignment: CDR1 LNHDA and CDR2 SQIVND (reference sequence). CDR3 in DNA: TGTGCCAGTAGTGGGGACAGGGCGGGATTTGGGGCCGACGTCCTGACTTTC. It is translated as CASSGDRAGFGADVLTF.

V usage is TRBV6-2 or TRBV6-3 and J usage is TRBJ1-1; maybe TRBD1 (5 bases). CDR3 length: 14 amino acids. CDR1 MNHEY and CDR2 SVGEGT come from the germline V gene. Trimming left V 10 bases short and J 0 bases short, with 15 bases between. This CDR3 is CATRSTVMNTEAFF. CDR3 bases: TGTGCCACCAGATCGACAGTGATGAACACTGAAGCTTTCTTT.

The count of this clonotype is one. This CDR3 fails to terminate in the conserved phenylalanine or tryptophan, so it likely reflects a read error. The chain uses TRBV10-3 and TRBJ1-5, with D tentatively TRBD1 (5 bases). The CDR3 is made up of 14 amino acids. V shed 6 bases and J shed 3 bases, with 12 bases lying between them. CDR1 and CDR2 from the germline V gene are ENHRY and SYGVKD. CDR3 sequence (DNA): TGTGCCATCAGCAAAGGACAAGACAATCAGCCCCAGCATTCT. Protein product: CAISKGQDNQPQHS.

The rearrangement links TRBV11-2 to TRBJ2-7; a possible D gene is TRBD1 (6 bases). Germline V lookup: CDR1 SGHAT, CDR2 FQNNGV. CDR3 size: 14 residues. The DNA for the CDR3 is TGTGCTAGTAGCTTAGAGCCAGGGGCTGGGGAGCAGTACTTC. It translates to CASSLEPGAGEQYF.

Comments on this clonotype: The conserved final phenylalanine or tryptophan is absent from the CDR3, which likely points to a read error. The chain uses TRBV5-8 and TRBJ2-7, with no clear D. Germline V gene lookup returns CDR1 SGHTS and CDR2 YDEGEE. The CDR3 runs to 14 residues. The CDR3 loop is CVSRLDGSSYEQYL. The CDR3 DNA reads as TGTGTCAGCAGATTGGACGGGTCTTCTTACGAGCAGTACCTC.

About this clonotype: This could be a read error, since a much larger clone is one nucleotide away. This chain links TRBV20-1 with TRBJ2-7, with D hard to call. Germline values: CDR1 DFQATT, CDR2 SNEGSKA (reference sequence). The CDR3 runs to 13 residues. The chain's CDR3 is CNARDSRLSEQYF. Written as DNA, the CDR3 is TGCAATGCTAGAGATTCAAGGCTGTCCGAGCAGTACTTC.

As concerns this clonotype: At one end the junction does not follow the germline gene, possibly because of a read error. This sequence joins TRBV6-1 and TRBJ1-5; 8 bases fit TRBD1. The length of the CDR3 is 12 residues. The V gene's germline CDR1 is MNHNS and CDR2 SASEGT. This CDR3 is CASWDRNQAQHF. CDR3 bases: TGTGCCAGCTGGGACAGGAATCAGGCCCAGCATTTC.

About this clonotype itself: One end of the junction does not line up with germline, which may come from a read error. This chain connects TRBV11-2 to TRBJ2-7; D is ambiguous. Germline V CDR1 and CDR2: SGHAT, FQNNGV. The CDR3 has 12 amino acids. CDR3 sequence reads: CAGSLNSTKQYF. The CDR3 nucleotides are TGTGCCGGCAGCTTAAACTCTACGAAACAGTACTTC.

As concerns this clonotype: No conserved phenylalanine or tryptophan ends this CDR3, so it is likely a read error. The chain combines TRBV6-1 with TRBJ1-5, with 7 bases aligning to TRBD1. Germline values: CDR1 MNHNS, CDR2 SASEGT. The CDR3 consists of 13 residues. The CDR3 bases are TGTGCCAGCAGAGACAGGGACAATCGGCCCCAGCATATT. It specifies CASRDRDNRPQHI.

Remarks on this clonotype: This may be a read error: a much more frequent sequence differs by one nucleotide. This sequence joins TRBV20-1 and TRBJ2-3; maybe TRBD2 (6 bases). This CDR3 contains 11 residues. Per the germline V gene, CDR1 is DFQATT and CDR2 is SNEGSKA (reference sequence). Trimming shortened V by 6 bases and J by 11 bases, and 15 bases separated the two germline ends. The chain's CDR3 is CSAHRDFKQYF. In DNA form, the CDR3 reads TGCAGTGCGCATAGGGACTTCAAGCAGTATTTT.

On this clonotype: At one boundary the junction diverges from the germline segment, which might be a read error. The chain couples TRBV6-1 to TRBJ2-4, with a tentative D call TRBD2 (5 bases). Germline V gives CDR1 MNHNS, CDR2 SASEGT. The CDR3 is 13 residues long. The CDR3 spells CTSSEGLENVQYF. CDR3 nucleotide sequence: TGTACCAGCAGTGAGGGATTGGAGAACGTTCAGTACTTC.

This clonotype was seen a few times. V and J are TRBV6-6 and TRBJ2-7, with 9 positions matching TRBD2. Germline V gene lookup returns CDR1 MNHNY and CDR2 SVGAGI (reference sequence). V lost 4 bases to trimming and J lost 2 bases; unmatched junction nucleotides: 12. The CDR3 covers 17 residues. The CDR3 region has the DNA TGTGCCAGCAGTTCACTCGATTTAGCGGGAGACACCTACGAGCAGTACTTC. Residues: CASSSLDLAGDTYEQYF.

Comments on this clonotype: One junction end does not reproduce the germline sequence, and a read error may be involved. This chain joins TRBV11-3 and TRBJ2-2, with TRBD2 identical over 11 bases. Germline V lookup: CDR1 SGHNT, CDR2 YENEEA. The CDR3 totals 14 residues. The DNA for the CDR3 is TGTGCCAGCAACCTAGCGGGGGGCACCGGGAAGCTGCTTTTT. Translated, it gives CASNLAGGTGKLLF.

Turning to this clonotype: At one end the junction does not follow the germline gene, possibly because of a read error. The chain carries TRBV11-2 and TRBJ1-2, with 7 bases matching TRBD1. This CDR3 spans 16 amino acids. Germline V CDR1 and CDR2: SGHAT, FQNNGV. Here the CDR3 DNA reads TGTGACAGCAGCTTAGGCCCCTCCGGGACAGCCTATGACTACACCTTT. The encoded protein is CDSSLGPSGTAYDYTF.

A word on this clonotype: Relative to the germline gene, one junction end is altered; a read error may explain this. The genes are TRBV28 and TRBJ2-7; TRBD2 aligns across 8 bases. The CDR3 is 14 residues long. CDR1 and CDR2 from the germline V gene are MDHEN and SYDVKM. The CDR3, as DNA: TGTGCCTGCATAAAAAGCGGGAGTTTGTACGAGCAGTATTTC. It yields the protein CACIKSGSLYEQYF.

The chain recombines TRBV4-1 with TRBJ1-5; D is perhaps TRBD1 (5 bases). V lost 9 bases to trimming and J lost 3 bases, with 18 bases between them. The CDR3 covers 15 residues. Looked up from germline, CDR1 is MGHRA and CDR2 is YSYEKL. DNA for the CDR3: TGCGCCAGTAACCAAATCCCAGGGTCCAATCAGCCCCAGCATTTT. Translation: CASNQIPGSNQPQHF.

The chain joins TRBV28 to TRBJ1-1, with no clear D. The CDR3 spans 13 residues. CDR1 and CDR2 (germline): MDHEN, SYDVKM. The CDR3 bases are TGTGTCGGCAATTTCCAAGTGGGAACTGAAGCTTTCTTT. It translates to CVGNFQVGTEAFF.

This clonotype was seen just once. Sequence at one end of the junction differs from germline and may be a read error. The chain links TRBV11-2 to TRBJ1-5; D is unclear. The CDR3 spans 15 residues. Germline-derived CDR1 and CDR2 are SGHAT and FQNNGV. CDR3 sequence reads: CASSFEGLSNQLQHF. CDR3 sequence (DNA): TGTGCTAGCAGCTTTGAAGGATTGAGCAATCAGCTCCAGCATTTT.

Comment on this clonotype: No conserved phenylalanine or tryptophan is present at the end of the CDR3, so a read error is the likely explanation. The gene calls are TRBV12-3 or TRBV12-4 and TRBJ2-3; TRBD1 aligns across 7 bases. The DNA end is a closer match to TRBJ1-5, so the J assignment may be wrong. The CDR3 runs to 16 residues. CDR3 sequence: CASSLWTGSSTDTQHY. Written as DNA, the CDR3 is TGTGCCAGCAGTCTATGGACAGGCTCTAGCACAGATACGCAGCATTAT.

Concerning this clonotype itself: A much larger clone differs by one base, so this may be a read error. This chain joins TRBV28 and TRBJ2-5; a possible D gene is TRBD2 (6 bases). Germline CDR1 is MDHEN and CDR2 is SYDVKM. The CDR3 is 13 residues long. V shed 7 bases and J shed 5 bases, with 14 bases lying between them. The CDR3 is CASKTWRGETQYF. CDR3 bases: TGTGCCAGCAAAACCTGGAGGGGTGAGACCCAGTACTTC.

Note on this clonotype: Being one base from a much bigger clone, this may be a read error. This chain connects TRBV20-1 to TRBJ1-5, with 9 bases fitting TRBD1. The CDR3 runs 13 residues. Germline V gene sequence: CDR1 DFQATT, CDR2 SNEGSKA (reference sequence). The V segment lost 7 bases and the J segment 5 bases; nucleotides outside the gene matches: 6. CDR3 nucleotide sequence: TGCAGTGTTAGGGGGACAGGGTATCAGCCCCAGCATTTT. It specifies CSVRGTGYQPQHF.

The genes are TRBV10-1 and TRBJ2-1, with TRBD1 identical over 9 bases. CDR1 and CDR2 (germline): WNHNN, SYGVQD (reference sequence). Trimming took 5 bases from V and 14 from J; bases not matched to a gene: 13. The CDR3 spans 14 residues. As DNA, the CDR3 is TGCGCCAGCAGTCGGGACAGGGTTAGCAATGATAAGTTCTTC. It translates to CASSRDRVSNDKFF.

With respect to this clonotype: A junction end diverges from the germline sequence, so it may reflect a read error. The V gene is TRBV11-2, the J gene TRBJ2-3; 9 nucleotides match TRBD2. The length of the CDR3 is 15 residues. CDR1 SGHAT and CDR2 FQNNGV come from the germline V gene. CDR3 sequence reads: CAGSFTTSGCDTQYF. CDR3 sequence (DNA): TGTGCCGGCAGCTTTACTACTAGCGGGTGTGATACGCAGTATTTT.